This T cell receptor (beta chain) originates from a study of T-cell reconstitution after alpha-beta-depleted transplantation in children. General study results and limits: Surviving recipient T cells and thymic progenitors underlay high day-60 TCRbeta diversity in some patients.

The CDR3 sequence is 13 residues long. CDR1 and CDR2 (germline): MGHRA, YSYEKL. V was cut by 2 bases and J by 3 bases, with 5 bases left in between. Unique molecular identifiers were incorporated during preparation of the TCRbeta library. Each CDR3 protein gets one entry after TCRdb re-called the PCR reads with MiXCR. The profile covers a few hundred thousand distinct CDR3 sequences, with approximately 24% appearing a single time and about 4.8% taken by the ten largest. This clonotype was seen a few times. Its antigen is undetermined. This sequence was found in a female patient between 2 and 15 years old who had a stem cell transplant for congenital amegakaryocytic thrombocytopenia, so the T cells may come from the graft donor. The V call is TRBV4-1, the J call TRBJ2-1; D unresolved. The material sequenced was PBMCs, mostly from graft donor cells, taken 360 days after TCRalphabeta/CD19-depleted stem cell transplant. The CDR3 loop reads CASSQSFYNEQFF. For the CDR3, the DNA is TGCGCCAGCAGCCAATCATTCTACAATGAGCAGTTCTTC.